The T cell receptor (beta chain) under discussion was sequenced for a study of shared clonotypes between healthy human individuals. Whole-study results and caveats: Represented diversity, genetic and exposure-history alike, was limited by few donors. The four-donor shared clonotypes exceeded non-shared clonotypes in generation probability, with non-shared ones scoring lower.

The investigators split CD4+ cells into a CD45RA+ naive subset and a CD45RA-negative memory subset. About this clone itself: Its antigen is unidentified.

Here immunoSEQ multiplex PCR was the method, and the copy in TCRdb shows in-frame clones only, minus some. The table has about 1,500,000 clones, around 97% seen once. Germline CDR1 WSHSY, CDR2 SAAADI. The V and J ends lost 2 bases and 1 base, in that order; junction bases with no gene match: 6. There are 17 residues in the CDR3. V gene TRBV10-2 combines with J gene TRBJ1-5, with 9 bases lining up with TRBD1. Sequenced input: naive CD4+ T cells sorted from blood. Subset in this sample: CD45RA+ positively selected. The sequence derives from a man aged 25-45 years in good health. The chain's CDR3 is CASSELGQGTSNQPQHF. CDR3 DNA: TGCGCCAGCAGTGAGCTAGGACAGGGGACGAGCAATCAGCCCCAGCATTTT.